This TCR beta chain was observed in a study of cytomegalovirus exposure and HLA in healthy donors. The PCR made use of 60 Vbeta and 13 Jbeta primers. The data were produced by immunoSEQ multiplex PCR, yet TCRdb's version contains in-frame clones alone and is incomplete. This sample contains fewer than 200,000 clones. Each donor was nominally healthy when sampled (though unrecorded immune exposures were likely). Input material: PBMCs. The receptor comes from a man in his thirties or forties in good health and CMV-seronegative.

This CDR3 reads CSVGLQGLQYYGYTF. The CDR3 DNA reads as TGCAGCGTTGGGCTACAGGGTTTGCAATACTATGGCTACACCTTC. The chain joins TRBV29-1 to TRBJ1-2, with D possibly TRBD1 on 6 matching bases. CDR1 is SQVTM, CDR2 ANQGSEA, per germline. The CDR3 spans 15 residues. Trimming took off 4 bases at V and 3 bases at J, with 18 bases between the two ends.